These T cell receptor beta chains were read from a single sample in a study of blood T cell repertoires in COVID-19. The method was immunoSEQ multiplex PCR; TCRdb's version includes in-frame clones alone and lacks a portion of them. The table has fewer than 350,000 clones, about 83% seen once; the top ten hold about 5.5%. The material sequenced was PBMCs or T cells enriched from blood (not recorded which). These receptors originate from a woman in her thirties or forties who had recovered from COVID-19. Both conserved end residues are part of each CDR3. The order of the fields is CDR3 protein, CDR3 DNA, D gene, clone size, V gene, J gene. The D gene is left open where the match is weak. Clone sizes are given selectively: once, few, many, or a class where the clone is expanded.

CASSLLSSYNEQFF	TGTGCCAGCAGCTTATTGAGCTCCTACAATGAGCAGTTCTTC	NA	NA	TRBV7-3	TRBJ2-1
CASREGIYNEQFF	TGTGCCAGCAGGGAGGGGATATACAATGAGCAGTTCTTC	NA	NA	TRBV11-1	TRBJ2-1
CASSFGDRGSNQPQHF	TGTGCCAGCAGTTTTGGAGACAGGGGTAGCAATCAGCCCCAGCATTTT	TRBD1	once	TRBV28	TRBJ1-5
CSVAQGAIPGGQYF	TGCAGCGTAGCACAGGGGGCTATCCCCGGTGGGCAGTACTTC	TRBD1	NA	TRBV29-1	TRBJ2-7
CASSLRQGESSLGYTF	TGTGCCAGTAGTCTGCGACAGGGCGAAAGCTCCTTAGGCTACACCTTC	TRBD1	NA	TRBV19	TRBJ1-2
CASRLGQNTGELFF	TGTGCCAGCAGGCTCGGACAGAACACCGGGGAGCTGTTTTTT	NA	NA	TRBV3-1/TRBV3-2	TRBJ2-2
CASSPTQGATMYGYTF	TGTGCCAGCAGCCCGACCCAGGGGGCGACTATGTATGGCTACACCTTC	TRBD1	NA	TRBV11-2	TRBJ1-2
CASSPRGTGANVLTF	TGCGCCAGCAGCCCCCGGGGAACTGGGGCCAACGTCCTGACTTTC	NA	NA	TRBV4-3	TRBJ2-6
CASSLGPGTVDEKLFF	TGTGCCAGCAGCTTAGGGCCCGGGACTGTCGATGAAAAACTGTTTTTT	NA	NA	TRBV7-2	TRBJ1-4
CASSSSPRGGNTGELFF	TGTGCCAGCAGCTCCTCCCCTCGCGGGGGTAACACCGGGGAGCTGTTTTTT	TRBD2	few	TRBV9	TRBJ2-2
CASRLTGEQYF	TGTGCCAGCAGACTTACAGGAGAGCAGTACTTC	NA	NA	TRBV7-8	TRBJ2-7
CASSLELTSGANNEQFF	TGCGCCAGCAGCTTGGAACTTACTAGCGGGGCGAACAATGAGCAGTTCTTC	TRBD2	NA	TRBV5-1	TRBJ2-1
CASSQASAGDLGTQYF	TGCGCCAGCAGCCAAGCCTCAGCGGGGGACCTAGGTACGCAGTATTTT	TRBD2	NA	TRBV4-1	TRBJ2-3
CASSEELAGRETQYF	TGTGCCAGCAGTGAAGAGCTAGCGGGAAGAGAGACCCAGTACTTC	TRBD2	once	TRBV2	TRBJ2-5
CATSDPGQGHYGYTF	TGTGCCACCAGTGACCCCGGACAGGGGCACTATGGCTACACCTTC	TRBD1	NA	TRBV24-1	TRBJ1-2
CASSYSGQDNSPLHF	TGTGCCAGCAGTTACTCGGGACAGGATAATTCACCCCTCCACTTT	TRBD1	NA	TRBV6-5	TRBJ1-6
CATRGGATEAFF	TGTGCCACCAGAGGAGGGGCCACTGAAGCTTTCTTT	NA	few	TRBV25-1	TRBJ1-1
CASSKDGGTVYEQYF	TGTGCCAGCAGCAAAGACGGCGGGACCGTCTACGAGCAGTACTTC	NA	many	TRBV21-1	TRBJ2-7
CASSLAGTTTYNEQFF	TGTGCCAGCAGTTTAGCTGGGACTACAACTTACAATGAGCAGTTCTTC	TRBD2	NA	TRBV28	TRBJ2-1
CASSPRGPNNSPLHF	TGTGCCTCCAGTCCCAGGGGGCCTAATAATTCACCCCTCCACTTT	TRBD1	NA	TRBV2	TRBJ1-6
CATSESNTDTQYF	TGTGCCACCAGTGAATCTAACACAGATACGCAGTATTTT	NA	NA	TRBV24-1	TRBJ2-3
CASSLAGGNQPQHF	TGTGCCAGCAGCTTGGCGGGGGGTAATCAGCCCCAGCATTTT	NA	NA	TRBV5-4	TRBJ1-5
CASSYSLDGSRDKLNQPQHF	TGTGCCAGCAGTTACTCGCTCGACGGGTCCCGGGACAAACTCAATCAGCCCCAGCATTTT	NA	few	TRBV6-2/TRBV6-3	TRBJ1-5
CASSQRTDTEAFF	TGTGCCAGCAGCCAAAGGACAGACACTGAAGCTTTCTTT	NA	NA	TRBV28	TRBJ1-1
CASTLRRTGKGTGELFF	TGTGCCAGCACCCTGAGGAGGACAGGGAAGGGCACCGGGGAGCTGTTTTTT	NA	once	TRBV21-1	TRBJ2-2
CATSDPVASGGGTDTQYF	TGTGCCACCAGTGATCCCGTGGCTAGCGGAGGCGGCACAGATACGCAGTATTTT	TRBD2	NA	TRBV24-1	TRBJ2-3
CASTAGGAYEQYF	TGTGCCAGCACGGCGGGGGGAGCCTACGAGCAGTACTTC	TRBD2	NA	TRBV6-5	TRBJ2-7
CASSVGEVTYNEQFF	TGTGCCAGCAGCGTAGGAGAGGTCACGTACAATGAGCAGTTCTTC	NA	NA	TRBV9	TRBJ2-1
CASSFTFRTGLRNEQFF	TGTGCCAGCAGTTTTACTTTTCGTACAGGGCTTCGCAATGAGCAGTTCTTC	NA	NA	TRBV28	TRBJ2-1
CASSTGTSGPLGEQYF	TGTGCCAGCTCAACCGGGACTAGCGGACCCCTGGGCGAGCAGTACTTC	TRBD2	NA	TRBV18	TRBJ2-7
CASSLLAGGQETQYF	TGCGCCAGCAGCCTTCTAGCGGGAGGACAAGAGACCCAGTACTTC	TRBD2	NA	TRBV5-1	TRBJ2-5
CASSPPSGGTEETQYF	TGTGCCAGCTCACCACCATCGGGGGGGACAGAGGAGACCCAGTACTTC	NA	NA	TRBV18	TRBJ2-5
CASSTRGTGFNQPQHF	TGTGCCAGCAGCACTCGAGGGACAGGGTTCAATCAGCCCCAGCATTTT	TRBD1	NA	TRBV7-2	TRBJ1-5
CASRADSGNTEAFF	TGTGCTAGCCGGGCGGACAGTGGTAACACTGAAGCTTTCTTT	NA	NA	TRBV12-5	TRBJ1-1
CASSKYDRSPANYGYTF	TGCGCCAGCTCAAAATACGACAGGAGCCCCGCTAACTATGGCTACACCTTC	NA	NA	TRBV10-1	TRBJ1-2
CAWSANPGGEFF	TGTGCCTGGAGCGCGAATCCAGGAGGGGAGTTCTTC	NA	NA	TRBV30	TRBJ2-1
CASSQDVRPLAAGELFF	TGTGCCAGCAGCCAAGATGTCCGGCCGCTGGCGGCCGGGGAGCTGTTTTTT	NA	few	TRBV4-2	TRBJ2-2
CASRPQGGGAEAFF	TGTGCCAGCAGGCCCCAGGGAGGAGGCGCTGAAGCTTTCTTT	NA	NA	TRBV6-5	TRBJ1-1
CASSYGEGTETQYF	TGTGCCAGCAGTTACGGTGAGGGAACTGAGACCCAGTACTTC	NA	NA	TRBV6-2/TRBV6-3	TRBJ2-5
CATTGGAGGYTF	TGTGCCACGACAGGGGGCGCGGGAGGCTACACCTTC	TRBD1	NA	TRBV10-3	TRBJ1-2
CASSGQVSSYNEQFF	TGCGCCAGCAGCGGGCAGGTGAGCTCCTACAATGAGCAGTTCTTC	NA	NA	TRBV5-1	TRBJ2-1
CASSLGEGGEQYF	TGTGCCAGCAGCTTGGGGGAGGGGGGGGAGCAGTACTTC	NA	NA	TRBV11-3	TRBJ2-7
CASSGGQANSPLHF	TGTGCCAGCAGTGGCGGACAGGCGAATTCACCCCTCCACTTT	TRBD1	NA	TRBV28	TRBJ1-6
CASSQGPGREGRSYEQYF	TGCGCCAGCAGCCAAGGTCCGGGGCGGGAGGGCCGGTCCTACGAGCAGTACTTC	TRBD2	NA	TRBV4-3	TRBJ2-7
CAWSFAGGTWDYGYTF	TGTGCCTGGAGTTTTGCAGGGGGCACTTGGGACTATGGCTACACCTTC	TRBD1	NA	TRBV30	TRBJ1-2
CASSLEGHNNSPLHF	TGTGCCAGCAGCCTGGAAGGACATAATAATTCACCCCTCCACTTT	NA	NA	TRBV27	TRBJ1-6
CASSSGGWYSGNTIYF	TGTGCCAGCAGCTCCGGCGGCTGGTACTCTGGAAACACCATATATTTT	NA	NA	TRBV9	TRBJ1-3
CASGMGSEQYF	TGTGCCAGCGGTATGGGGAGCGAGCAGTACTTC	NA	few	TRBV7-9	TRBJ2-7
CASSSTGTSGSNEQFF	TGTGCCAGCAGCTCGACCGGGACTAGCGGGAGCAACGAGCAGTTCTTC	TRBD2	NA	TRBV11-3	TRBJ2-1
CASSPVIPELAYNEQFF	TGTGCCAGCTCACCAGTAATTCCCGAACTAGCCTACAATGAGCAGTTCTTC	NA	once	TRBV18	TRBJ2-1
CASSYLTGANEKLFF	TGTGCCAGCAGCTATTTAACAGGGGCTAATGAAAAACTGTTTTTT	TRBD1	NA	TRBV7-2	TRBJ1-4
CASRTSGKNTGELFF	TGTGCCAGCAGAACTAGCGGAAAGAACACCGGGGAGCTGTTTTTT	TRBD2	NA	TRBV3-1/TRBV3-2	TRBJ2-2
CASSPRETGVNYGYTF	TGTGCCAGCTCACCACGAGAAACAGGGGTTAACTATGGCTACACCTTC	TRBD1	once	TRBV18	TRBJ1-2
CASSFANSGSSHEQYF	TGTGCCAGCAGCTTTGCGAATAGCGGGAGTAGCCACGAGCAGTACTTC	TRBD2	NA	TRBV7-2	TRBJ2-7
CASRPGGRGNNEQFF	TGTGCCAGCAGGCCTGGGGGCCGGGGAAACAATGAGCAGTTCTTC	NA	NA	TRBV6-5	TRBJ2-1